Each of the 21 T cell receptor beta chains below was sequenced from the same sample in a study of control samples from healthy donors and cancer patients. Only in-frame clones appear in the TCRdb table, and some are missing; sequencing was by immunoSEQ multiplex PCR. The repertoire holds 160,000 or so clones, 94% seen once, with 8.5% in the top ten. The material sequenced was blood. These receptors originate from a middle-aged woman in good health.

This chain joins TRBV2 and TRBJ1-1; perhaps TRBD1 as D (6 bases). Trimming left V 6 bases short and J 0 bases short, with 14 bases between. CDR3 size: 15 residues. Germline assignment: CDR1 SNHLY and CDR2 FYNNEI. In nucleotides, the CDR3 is TGTGCCAGCAGGGGGACCGGACAGATGAACACTGAAGCTTTCTTT. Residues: CASRGTGQMNTEAFF.

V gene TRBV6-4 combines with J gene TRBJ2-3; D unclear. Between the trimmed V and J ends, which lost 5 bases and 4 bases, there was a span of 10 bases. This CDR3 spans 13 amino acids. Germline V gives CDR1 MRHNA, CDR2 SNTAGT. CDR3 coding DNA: TGTGCCAGCAGTCCAGAGAGCCCAGATACGCAGTATTTT. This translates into CASSPESPDTQYF.

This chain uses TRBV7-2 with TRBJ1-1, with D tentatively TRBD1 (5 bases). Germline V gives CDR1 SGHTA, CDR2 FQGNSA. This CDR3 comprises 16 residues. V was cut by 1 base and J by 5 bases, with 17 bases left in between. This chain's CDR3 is CASSLVRNFGGTEAFF. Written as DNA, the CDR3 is TGTGCCAGCAGCTTAGTTAGGAATTTTGGGGGGACTGAAGCTTTCTTT.

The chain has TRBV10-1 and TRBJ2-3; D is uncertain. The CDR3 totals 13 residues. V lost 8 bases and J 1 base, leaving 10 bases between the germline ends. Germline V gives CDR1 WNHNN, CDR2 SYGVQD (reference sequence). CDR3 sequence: CASSPAGTDTQYF. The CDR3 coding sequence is TGCGCCAGCTCTCCGGCAGGCACAGATACGCAGTATTTT.

The DNA for the CDR3 is TGTGCCTGGAGTGTGGGTGGGGACAGAGGCTTAACTTTCTTT. Translation gives CAWSVGGDRGLTFF. The genes are TRBV30 and TRBJ1-1, with 7 bases aligning to TRBD1. The CDR3 totals 14 residues. Per the germline V gene, CDR1 is GTSNPN and CDR2 is SVGIG (reference sequence). V trimming: 0 bases; J trimming: 12 bases; junction bases outside the gene matches: 13.

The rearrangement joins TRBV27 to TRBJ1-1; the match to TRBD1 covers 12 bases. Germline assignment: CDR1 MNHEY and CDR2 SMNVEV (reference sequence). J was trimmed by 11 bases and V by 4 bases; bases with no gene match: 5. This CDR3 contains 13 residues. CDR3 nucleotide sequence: TGTGCCAGCAGTTGGGACAGGGGGCGTATGGCTTTCTTT. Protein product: CASSWDRGRMAFF.

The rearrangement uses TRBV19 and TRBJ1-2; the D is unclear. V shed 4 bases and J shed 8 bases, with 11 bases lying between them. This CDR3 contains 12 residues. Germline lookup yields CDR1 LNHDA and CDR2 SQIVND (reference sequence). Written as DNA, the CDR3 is TGTGCCAGTAGTAGGTGGGGTGGAGGCTACACCTTC. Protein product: CASSRWGGGYTF. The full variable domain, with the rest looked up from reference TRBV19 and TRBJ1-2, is DGGITQSPKYLFRKEGQNVTLSCEQNLNHDAMYWYRQDPGQGLRLIYYSQIVNDFQKGDIAEGYSVSREKKESFPLTVTSAQKNPTAFYLCASSRWGGGYTFGSGTRLTVV.

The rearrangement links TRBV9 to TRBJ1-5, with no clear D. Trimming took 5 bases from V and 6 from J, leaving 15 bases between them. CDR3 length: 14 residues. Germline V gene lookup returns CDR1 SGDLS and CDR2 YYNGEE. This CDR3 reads CASSQSERVQPQHF. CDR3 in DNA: TGTGCCAGCAGTCAATCGGAGAGGGTTCAGCCCCAGCATTTT.

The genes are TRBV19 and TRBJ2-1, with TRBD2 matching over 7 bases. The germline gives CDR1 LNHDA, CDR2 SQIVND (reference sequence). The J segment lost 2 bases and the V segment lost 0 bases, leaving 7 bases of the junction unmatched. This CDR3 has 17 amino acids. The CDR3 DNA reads TGTGCCAGTAGTATAGATCACGGGAGGCCCACCTACAATGAGCAGTTCTTC. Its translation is CASSIDHGRPTYNEQFF.

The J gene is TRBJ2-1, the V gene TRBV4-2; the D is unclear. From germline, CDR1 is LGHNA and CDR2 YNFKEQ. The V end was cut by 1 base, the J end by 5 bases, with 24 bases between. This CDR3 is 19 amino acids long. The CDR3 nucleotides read TGTGCCAGCAGCCAAGCCCGCGGAGTTGGGGTGTCGGCGAACAATGAGCAGTTCTTC. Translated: CASSQARGVGVSANNEQFF.

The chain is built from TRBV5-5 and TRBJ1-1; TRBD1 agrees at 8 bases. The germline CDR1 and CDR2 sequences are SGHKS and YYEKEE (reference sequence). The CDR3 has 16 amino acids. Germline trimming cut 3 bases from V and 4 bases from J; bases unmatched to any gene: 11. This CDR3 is CASSSQGGLFGTEAFF. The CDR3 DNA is TGTGCCAGCAGCTCACAGGGGGGTCTGTTTGGCACTGAAGCTTTCTTT.

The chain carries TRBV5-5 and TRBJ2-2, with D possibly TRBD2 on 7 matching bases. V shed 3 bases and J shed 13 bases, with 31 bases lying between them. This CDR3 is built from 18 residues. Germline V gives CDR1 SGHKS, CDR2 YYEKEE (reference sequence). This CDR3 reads CASSYSGGGSPRVGVLFF. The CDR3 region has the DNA TGTGCCAGCAGCTACTCTGGGGGGGGCTCCCCCCGGGTCGGCGTGCTGTTTTTT.

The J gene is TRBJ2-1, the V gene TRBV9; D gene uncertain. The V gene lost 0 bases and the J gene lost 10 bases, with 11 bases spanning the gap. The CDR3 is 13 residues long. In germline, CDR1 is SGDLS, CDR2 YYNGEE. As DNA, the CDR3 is TGTGCCAGCAGCGTAGATGGCAGTCACGAGCAGTTCTTC. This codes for CASSVDGSHEQFF.

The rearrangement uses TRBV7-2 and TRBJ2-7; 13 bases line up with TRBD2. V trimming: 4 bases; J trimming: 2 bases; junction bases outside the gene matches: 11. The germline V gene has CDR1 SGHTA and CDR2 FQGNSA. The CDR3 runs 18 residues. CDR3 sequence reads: CASSSPGTSGTTAYEQYF. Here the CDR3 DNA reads TGTGCCAGCAGCTCCCCCGGGACTAGCGGGACCACGGCCTACGAGCAGTACTTC.

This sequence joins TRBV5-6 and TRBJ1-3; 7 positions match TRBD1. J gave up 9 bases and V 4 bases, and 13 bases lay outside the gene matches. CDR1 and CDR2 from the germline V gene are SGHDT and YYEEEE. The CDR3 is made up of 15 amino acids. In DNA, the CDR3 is TGTGCCAGCAGCGTTGGACAGGTCGGCGGGGGCACCATATATTTT. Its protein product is CASSVGQVGGGTIYF. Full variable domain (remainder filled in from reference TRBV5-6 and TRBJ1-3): DAGVTQSPTHLIKTRGQQVTLRCSPKSGHDTVSWYQQALGQGPQFIFQYYEEEERQRGNFPDRFSGHQFPNYSSELNVNALLLGDSALYLCASSVGQVGGGTIYFGEGSWLTVV.

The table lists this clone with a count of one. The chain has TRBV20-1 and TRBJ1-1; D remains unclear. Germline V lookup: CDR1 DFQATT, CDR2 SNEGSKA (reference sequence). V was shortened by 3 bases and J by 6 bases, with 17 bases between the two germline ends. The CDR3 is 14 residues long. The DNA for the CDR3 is TGCAGTGCTAGTTTGACCCGCAGGCAGGCTGAAGCTTTCTTT. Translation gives CSASLTRRQAEAFF.

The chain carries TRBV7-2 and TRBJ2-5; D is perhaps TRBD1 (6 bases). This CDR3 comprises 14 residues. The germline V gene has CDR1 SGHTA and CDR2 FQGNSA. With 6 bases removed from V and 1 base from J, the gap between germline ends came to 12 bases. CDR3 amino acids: CASRPPDSQETQYF. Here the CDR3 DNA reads TGTGCCAGCAGACCGCCGGACAGCCAAGAGACCCAGTACTTC.

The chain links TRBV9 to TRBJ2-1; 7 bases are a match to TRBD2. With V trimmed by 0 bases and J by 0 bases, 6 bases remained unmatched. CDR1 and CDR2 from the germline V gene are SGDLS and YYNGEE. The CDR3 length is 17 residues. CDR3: CASSVGLAGSSYNEQFF. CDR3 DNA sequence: TGTGCCAGCAGCGTAGGATTAGCGGGTAGCTCCTACAATGAGCAGTTCTTC. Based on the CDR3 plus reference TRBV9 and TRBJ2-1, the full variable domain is DSGVTQTPKHLITATGQRVTLRCSPRSGDLSVYWYQQSLDQGLQFLIQYYNGEERAKGNILERFSAQQFPDLHSELNLSSLELGDSALYFCASSVGLAGSSYNEQFFGPGTRLTVL.

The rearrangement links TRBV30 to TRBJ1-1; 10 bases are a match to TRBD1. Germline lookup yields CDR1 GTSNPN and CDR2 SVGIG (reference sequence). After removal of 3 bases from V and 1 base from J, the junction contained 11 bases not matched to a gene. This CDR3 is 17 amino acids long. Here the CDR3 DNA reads TGTGCCTGGAGCGCCGCAGGGACAGGGGTCCCGAACACTGAAGCTTTCTTT. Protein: CAWSAAGTGVPNTEAFF.

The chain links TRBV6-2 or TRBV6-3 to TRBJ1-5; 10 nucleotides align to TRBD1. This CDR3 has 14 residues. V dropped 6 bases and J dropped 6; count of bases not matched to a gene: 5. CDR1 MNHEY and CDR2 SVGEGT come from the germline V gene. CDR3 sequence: CASSRTGGSQPQHF. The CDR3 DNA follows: TGTGCCAGCAGCCGGACAGGGGGAAGTCAGCCCCAGCATTTT.

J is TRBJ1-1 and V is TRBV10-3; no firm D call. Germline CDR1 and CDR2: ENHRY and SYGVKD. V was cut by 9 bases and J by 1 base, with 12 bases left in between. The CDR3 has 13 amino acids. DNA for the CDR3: TGTGCCATGGTCTCAGAGCCGAACACTGAAGCTTTCTTT. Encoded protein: CAMVSEPNTEAFF.